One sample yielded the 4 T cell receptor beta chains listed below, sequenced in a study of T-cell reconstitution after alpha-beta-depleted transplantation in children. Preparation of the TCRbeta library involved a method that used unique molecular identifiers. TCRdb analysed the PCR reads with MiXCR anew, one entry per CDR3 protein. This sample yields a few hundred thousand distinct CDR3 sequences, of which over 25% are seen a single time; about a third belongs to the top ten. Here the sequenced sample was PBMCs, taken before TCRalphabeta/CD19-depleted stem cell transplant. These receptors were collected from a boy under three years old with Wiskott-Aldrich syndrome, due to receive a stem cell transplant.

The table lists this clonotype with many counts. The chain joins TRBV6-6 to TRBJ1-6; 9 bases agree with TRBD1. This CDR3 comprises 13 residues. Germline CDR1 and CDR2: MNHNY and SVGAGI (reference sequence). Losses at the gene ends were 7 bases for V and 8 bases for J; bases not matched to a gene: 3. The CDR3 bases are TGTGCCAGCACCCGGACAGGGGATTCACCCCTCCACTTT. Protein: CASTRTGDSPLHF.

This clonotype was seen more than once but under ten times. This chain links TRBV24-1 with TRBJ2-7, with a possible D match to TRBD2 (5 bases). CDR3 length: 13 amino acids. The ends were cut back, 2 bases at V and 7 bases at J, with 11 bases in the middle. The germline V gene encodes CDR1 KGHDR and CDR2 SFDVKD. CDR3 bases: TGTGCCACCAGTGATTATAAAGAGCGGGAGCAGTACTTC. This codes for CATSDYKEREQYF.

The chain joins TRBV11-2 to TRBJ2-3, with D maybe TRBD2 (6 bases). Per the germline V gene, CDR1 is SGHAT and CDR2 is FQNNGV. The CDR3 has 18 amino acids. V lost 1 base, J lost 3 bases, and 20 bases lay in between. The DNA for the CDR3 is TGTGCCAGCAGCTTAGGTTTGGGGCGGGACGCACTGACAGATACGCAGTATTTT. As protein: CASSLGLGRDALTDTQYF.

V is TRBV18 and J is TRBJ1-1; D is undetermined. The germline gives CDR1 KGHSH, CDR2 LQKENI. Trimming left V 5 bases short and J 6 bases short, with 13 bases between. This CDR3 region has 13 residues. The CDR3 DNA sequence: TGTGCCAGCTCATTCAAACCAAACTCTGAAGCTTTCTTT. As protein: CASSFKPNSEAFF.